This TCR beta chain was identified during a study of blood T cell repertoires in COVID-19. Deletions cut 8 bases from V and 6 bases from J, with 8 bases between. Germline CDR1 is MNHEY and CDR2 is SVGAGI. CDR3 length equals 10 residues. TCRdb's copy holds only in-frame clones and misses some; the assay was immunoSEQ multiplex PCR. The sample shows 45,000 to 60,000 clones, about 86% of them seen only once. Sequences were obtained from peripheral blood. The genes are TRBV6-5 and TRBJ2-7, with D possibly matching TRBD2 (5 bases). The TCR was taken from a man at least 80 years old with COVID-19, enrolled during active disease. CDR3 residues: CASLGAEQYF. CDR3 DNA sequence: TGTGCCAGCTTGGGAGCCGAGCAGTACTTC.